This T cell receptor (beta chain) was retrieved from a study of shared clonotypes between healthy human individuals. Study summary: CD4 naive cells filled three plates per donor, CD4 memory three, CD8 naive two and CD8 memory one.

Study outcomes and limitations: Relative to memory subsets, naive subsets generally showed larger estimated richness.

TCRdb's table, derived via immunoSEQ multiplex PCR, lists solely in-frame clones and lacks some. The data show about 2.2 million clones, around 93% seen once. This clone occurred a few times. Its antigen is not identified. Terminally differentiated effector memory CD45RA+ cells were excluded from the naive CD8 cells, which were CD45RO-negative and positively selected for CCR7. Donors were healthy HIV-negative adults without recently reported acute infections or vaccinations. The CDR3 loop spans 11 amino acids. Germline V gene data show CDR1 as SGDLS and CDR2 as YYNGEE. V lost 6 bases and J 4 bases, leaving 7 bases between the germline ends.

The chain recombines TRBV9 with TRBJ1-1; maybe TRBD1 (6 bases). Input material: naive CD8+ T cells from PBMCs. This receptor was identified in a man aged 18 to 30 in good health. Some clones in this sample may be carry-over from other donors' samples. The CDR3 DNA reads TGTGCCAGCACCAGGGGCACTGAAGCTTTCTTT. This sequence encodes CASTRGTEAFF.